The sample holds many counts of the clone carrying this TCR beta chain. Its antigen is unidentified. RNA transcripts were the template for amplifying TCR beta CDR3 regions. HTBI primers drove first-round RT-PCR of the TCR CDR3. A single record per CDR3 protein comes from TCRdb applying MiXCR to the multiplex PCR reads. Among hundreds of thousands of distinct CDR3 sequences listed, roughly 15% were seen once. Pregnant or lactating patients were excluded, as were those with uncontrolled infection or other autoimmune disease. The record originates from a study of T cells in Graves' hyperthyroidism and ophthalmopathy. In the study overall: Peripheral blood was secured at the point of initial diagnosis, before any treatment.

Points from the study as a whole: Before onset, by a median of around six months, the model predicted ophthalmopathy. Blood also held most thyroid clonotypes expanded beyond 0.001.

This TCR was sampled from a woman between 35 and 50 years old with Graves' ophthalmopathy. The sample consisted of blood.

The DNA for the CDR3 is TGTGCCAGCAGTTTAGGGGGGCTTGCCACTGAAGCTTTCTTT. Translating gives CASSLGGLATEAFF. V gene TRBV12-3 or TRBV12-4 combines with J gene TRBJ1-1, with D perhaps matching TRBD1 (6 bases). This CDR3 contains 14 residues. The V gene lost 1 base and the J gene lost 4 bases, with 10 bases spanning the gap.